What follows are 25 T cell receptor beta chains derived from one specimen sequenced in a study of blood T cell repertoires in COVID-19. The protocol was immunoSEQ multiplex PCR, while the TCRdb copy is restricted to in-frame clones and leaves out a portion. The sample carries under 500,000 clones, around 89% recorded once. Source material: peripheral blood. The receptors derive from a woman in her 30s with acute or convalescent COVID-19.

The chain joins TRBV19 to TRBJ1-5; D gene unclear. Germline values: CDR1 LNHDA, CDR2 SQIVND (reference sequence). The V gene lost 4 bases and the J gene lost 10 bases, with 14 bases spanning the gap. The CDR3 has 13 amino acids. The CDR3 DNA sequence: TGTGCCAGTAGTACTACCCTGACGGGTCCCCAGCATTTT. It codes for CASSTTLTGPQHF. The whole variable domain, filled in from reference TRBV19 and TRBJ1-5, reads DGGITQSPKYLFRKEGQNVTLSCEQNLNHDAMYWYRQDPGQGLRLIYYSQIVNDFQKGDIAEGYSVSREKKESFPLTVTSAQKNPTAFYLCASSTTLTGPQHFGDGTRLSIL.

V and J are TRBV7-3 and TRBJ1-4; 8 bases align to TRBD1. CDR1 SGHTA and CDR2 FQGTGA come from the germline V gene. The CDR3 runs to 18 residues. The ends lost 5 bases at V and 5 bases at J; junction bases unmatched: 16. The chain's CDR3 is CASSQNANGQGQNEKLFF. CDR3 in DNA: TGTGCCAGCAGCCAAAACGCAAATGGACAGGGACAAAATGAAAAACTGTTTTTT.

A note on this clone: Additional DNA sequences in this sample encode the identical CDR3. The gene calls are TRBV5-1 and TRBJ1-1, with D uncertain. The CDR3 has 12 amino acids. The germline gives CDR1 SGHRS, CDR2 YFSETQ. The ends were cut back, 4 bases at V and 8 bases at J, with 12 bases in the middle. The CDR3 sequence: CASSLGRGEAFF. CDR3 DNA sequence: TGCGCCAGCAGCCTAGGACGGGGAGAAGCTTTCTTT.

The chain uses TRBV12-2 and TRBJ2-5; the table's D call TRBD1 went unverified against the DNA. TRBV12-2 is a pseudogene. This CDR3 spans 16 amino acids. This CDR3 reads CASRLGRDREGKTQYF. Here the CDR3 DNA reads TGTGCAAGTCGCTTAGGCCGGGACAGGGAGGGCAAGACCCAGTACTTC.

The chain couples TRBV27 to TRBJ2-1; D is ambiguous. This CDR3 has 14 residues. Germline V gene sequence: CDR1 MNHEY, CDR2 SMNVEV (reference sequence). The ends were cut back, 7 bases at V and 5 bases at J, with 15 bases in the middle. The CDR3 here is CASNPRGSHNEQFF. The CDR3 coding sequence is TGTGCCAGCAACCCAAGAGGCAGCCACAATGAGCAGTTCTTC.

The chain recombines TRBV6-5 with TRBJ2-3; 7 nucleotides agree with TRBD1. CDR3 length: 14 residues. Looked up from germline, CDR1 is MNHEY and CDR2 is SVGAGI. V lost 7 bases and J lost 1; bases outside the gene matches: 5. Here the CDR3 reads CASNRGTGTDTQYF. The CDR3 bases are TGTGCCAGCAACCGAGGGACAGGCACAGATACGCAGTATTTT.

This chain links TRBV7-8 with TRBJ1-2; D call uncertain. From germline, CDR1 is SGHVS and CDR2 FQNEAQ. The germline V and J ends were trimmed by 5 bases and 4 bases, with 8 bases remaining between them. The length of the CDR3 is 12 residues. CDR3 loop: CASSPRLYGYTF. CDR3 DNA sequence: TGTGCCAGCAGCCCCAGACTCTATGGCTACACCTTC.

This chain joins TRBV18 and TRBJ1-2; D gene ambiguous. The ends were cut back, 3 bases at V and 2 bases at J, with 13 bases in the middle. From germline, CDR1 is KGHSH and CDR2 LQKENI. This CDR3 has 15 residues. CDR3 amino acids: CASSPGPAGNYGYTF. The DNA of the CDR3 is TGTGCCAGCTCACCTGGTCCAGCGGGAAACTATGGCTACACCTTC.

The genes are TRBV7-8 and TRBJ2-7, with TRBD2 matching 9 bases. V shed 1 base and J 5 bases; nucleotides not matched to a gene: 9. The germline V gene encodes CDR1 SGHVS and CDR2 FQNEAQ. CDR3 length: 16 residues. Here the CDR3 DNA reads TGTGCCAGCAGCTTAGTGTGGGTGCGGGGGGGAGACGAGCAGTACTTC. It encodes CASSLVWVRGGDEQYF.

This clone has a single count. One junction end does not reproduce the germline sequence, and a read error may be involved. This chain connects TRBV2 to TRBJ2-5; 8 bases map to TRBD2. Per germline, CDR1 SNHLY and CDR2 FYNNEI. CDR3 length equals 15 residues. The CDR3 coding sequence is TGTGCCAGCAGTGAAGGGGGACTAGGCGGGGGGCCTCTTCACTTC. Translated, it gives CASSEGGLGGGPLHF.

The chain links TRBV6-6 to TRBJ1-2; D call uncertain. The length of the CDR3 is 14 residues. The germline V gene has CDR1 MNHNY and CDR2 SVGAGI (reference sequence). V gave up 6 bases and J gave up 0 bases, with 11 bases separating them. CDR3 amino acids: CASSDSGSNYGYTF. In DNA, the CDR3 is TGTGCCAGCAGCGACTCGGGATCTAACTATGGCTACACCTTC.

For this clone: The junction departs from the called germline gene at one end, perhaps through a read error. The V gene is TRBV2, the J gene TRBJ1-3; 7 positions match TRBD1. The germline V gene has CDR1 SNHLY and CDR2 FYNNEI. The CDR3 is made up of 13 amino acids. As DNA, the CDR3 is TGTGCCAGCAGAGAAGACAGGGCGGACACCATATATTTT. Amino acid sequence: CASREDRADTIYF.

The chain is built from TRBV6-5 and TRBJ2-1, with a weak D call TRBD2 (6 bases). V dropped 8 bases and J dropped 8 bases, with 16 bases sitting between them. Per germline, CDR1 MNHEY and CDR2 SVGAGI. The length of the CDR3 is 13 residues. Here the CDR3 DNA reads TGTGCCAGCGTAAAGACTAGGGGCGATGAGCAGTTCTTC. Translation gives CASVKTRGDEQFF.

The rearrangement uses TRBV19 and TRBJ1-1, with D tentatively TRBD1 (6 bases). The V gene lost 6 bases and the J gene lost 4 bases, with 18 bases spanning the gap. Germline V gene sequence: CDR1 LNHDA, CDR2 SQIVND (reference sequence). The CDR3 contains 15 residues. The CDR3 loop is CASSTSTGLGTEAFF. DNA for the CDR3: TGTGCCAGTAGCACAAGTACAGGGTTGGGCACTGAAGCTTTCTTT.

This chain joins TRBV18 and TRBJ1-2; tentatively, D is TRBD1 (6 bases). Germline V gene lookup returns CDR1 KGHSH and CDR2 LQKENI. The CDR3 runs to 17 residues. V shed 6 bases and J shed 0 bases, with 20 bases lying between them. The CDR3 DNA reads TGTGCCAGCTCCCCCAGGGGAGGGGATTATTCTAACTATGGCTACACCTTC. Translated: CASSPRGGDYSNYGYTF.

This clone has more than one count but fewer than ten. The V call is TRBV5-4, the J call TRBJ1-1, with D possibly being TRBD1 (5 bases). Germline CDR1 and CDR2: SGHNT and YYREEE (reference sequence). Between the trimmed V and J ends, which lost 4 bases and 4 bases, there was a span of 11 bases. This CDR3 contains 13 residues. The CDR3 coding sequence is TGTGCCAGCAGCAACCAGGGTACCACTGAAGCTTTCTTT. Amino acids: CASSNQGTTEAFF. Full variable domain (outside the CDR3, taken from reference TRBV5-4 and TRBJ1-1): ETGVTQSPTHLIKTRGQQVTLRCSSQSGHNTVSWYQQALGQGPQFIFQYYREEENGRGNFPPRFSGLQFPNYSSELNVNALELDDSALYLCASSNQGTTEAFFGQGTRLTVV.

The gene calls are TRBV4-1 and TRBJ1-5; 7 bases line up with TRBD1. V gave up 4 bases and J gave up 4 bases; unmatched junction bases: 4. Germline V gives CDR1 MGHRA, CDR2 YSYEKL. The CDR3 extends over 14 amino acids. The CDR3 sequence is CASSPRQGNQPQHF. The CDR3 DNA sequence: TGCGCCAGCAGCCCTCGACAGGGTAATCAGCCCCAGCATTTT.

This clone was seen only a few times. The rearrangement links TRBV28 to TRBJ1-2, with D unclear. The CDR3 consists of 17 residues. Germline loops: CDR1 MDHEN, CDR2 SYDVKM. The V gene lost 2 bases and the J gene lost 4 bases, with 20 bases spanning the gap. CDR3: CASSLENLSGSGYGYTF. CDR3 bases: TGTGCCAGCAGTTTAGAAAACCTCAGTGGGTCGGGCTATGGCTACACCTTC.

The chain employs TRBV9 and TRBJ2-3, with TRBD2 matching over 10 bases. V lost 4 bases, J lost 6 bases, and 14 bases stayed unmatched. The germline gives CDR1 SGDLS, CDR2 YYNGEE. The CDR3 is 17 amino acids. As DNA, the CDR3 is TGTGCCAGCAGCCCGAACCTAGCGGGGGCCACATTGGATACGCAGTATTTT. This encodes CASSPNLAGATLDTQYF. The full variable domain, rest sourced from reference TRBV9 and TRBJ2-3, is DSGVTQTPKHLITATGQRVTLRCSPRSGDLSVYWYQQSLDQGLQFLIQYYNGEERAKGNILERFSAQQFPDLHSELNLSSLELGDSALYFCASSPNLAGATLDTQYFGPGTRLTVL.

The V and J genes are TRBV6-4 and TRBJ1-1, with D unresolved. Germline-derived CDR1 and CDR2 are MRHNA and SNTAGT. V gave up 0 bases and J gave up 0 bases, with 8 bases separating them. The CDR3 has 15 residues. The CDR3 loop reads CASSDSAHMNTEAFF. The CDR3 region has the DNA TGTGCCAGCAGTGACTCGGCACACATGAACACTGAAGCTTTCTTT.

The V call is TRBV28, the J call TRBJ2-2, with D possibly TRBD1 on 6 matching bases. V dropped 7 bases and J dropped 3 bases, with 6 bases sitting between them. This CDR3 spans 12 amino acids. Germline loops: CDR1 MDHEN, CDR2 SYDVKM. The CDR3 DNA is TGTGCCAGCACAGGGGACACCGGGGAGCTGTTTTTT. It encodes CASTGDTGELFF.

The genes are TRBV9 and TRBJ2-7, with 7 bases lining up with TRBD1. Losses at the gene ends were 0 bases for V and 3 bases for J; bases not matched to a gene: 6. Germline values: CDR1 SGDLS, CDR2 YYNGEE. The CDR3 totals 15 residues. CDR3 residues: CASSVGTGYYYEQYF. The CDR3 coding sequence is TGTGCCAGCAGCGTAGGGACAGGCTATTACTACGAGCAGTACTTC.

This chain uses TRBV12-3 or TRBV12-4 with TRBJ1-1; TRBD1 might be the D (5 bases). The V gene lost 6 bases and the J gene lost 1 base, with 9 bases spanning the gap. This CDR3 contains 13 residues. The chain's CDR3 is CASRDKANTEAFF. The CDR3 nucleotides are TGTGCCAGCAGGGACAAGGCGAACACTGAAGCTTTCTTT.

The chain has TRBV5-6 and TRBJ2-1; 8 nucleotides line up with TRBD1. The CDR3 runs 15 residues. In germline, CDR1 is SGHDT, CDR2 YYEEEE. Trimming cost V 0 bases and J 5 bases; bases outside gene matches: 4. As DNA, the CDR3 is TGTGCCAGCAGCTTGGCCCCGGACAGGGACAATGAGCAGTTCTTC. Translated: CASSLAPDRDNEQFF.

This clone was counted only a few times. V is TRBV4-1 and J is TRBJ1-6; 10 nucleotides match TRBD1. CDR1 and CDR2 (germline): MGHRA, YSYEKL. CDR3 length: 15 residues. Unmatched junction bases numbered 9, after V lost 7 bases and J lost 9 bases. The CDR3 DNA sequence: TGCGCCAGCAACTCCGGACAGGGGGAGGGTTCACCCCTCCACTTT. Its protein product is CASNSGQGEGSPLHF.